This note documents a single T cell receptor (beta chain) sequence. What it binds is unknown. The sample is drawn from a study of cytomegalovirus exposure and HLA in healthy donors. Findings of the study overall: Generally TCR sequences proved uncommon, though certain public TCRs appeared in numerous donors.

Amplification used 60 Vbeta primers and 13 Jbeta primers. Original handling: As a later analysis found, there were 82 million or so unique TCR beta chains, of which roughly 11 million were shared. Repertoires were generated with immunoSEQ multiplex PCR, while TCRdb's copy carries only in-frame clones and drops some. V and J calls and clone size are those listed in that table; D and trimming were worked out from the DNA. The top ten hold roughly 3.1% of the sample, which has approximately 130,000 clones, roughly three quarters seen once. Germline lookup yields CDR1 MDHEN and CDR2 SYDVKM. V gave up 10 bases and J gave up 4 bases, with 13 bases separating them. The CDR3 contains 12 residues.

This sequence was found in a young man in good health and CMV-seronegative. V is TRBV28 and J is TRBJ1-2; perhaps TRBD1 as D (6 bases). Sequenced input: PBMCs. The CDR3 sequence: CATAGQPYGYTF. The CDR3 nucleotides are TGTGCCACCGCTGGACAGCCCTATGGCTACACCTTC.